Sequencing of this T cell receptor beta chain was carried out in a study of blood T cell repertoires in COVID-19. Study as a whole: The study drew acute and convalescent COVID-19 samples from the United States, Italy and Spain.

Original methodology: How many nucleated cells were present was estimated from reference gene primer amplification. The assay was immunoSEQ multiplex PCR, and TCRdb's table has in-frame clones only and misses some. Clonal size and the V and J genes are those of that table, whereas D and trimming came from the DNA. The data show about 270,000 clones, 75% to 95% seen once. Seattle patient enrollment occurred during active infection, with longitudinal follow-up thereafter. The receptor was derived from a person aged 18-35 years with COVID-19, enrolled during active disease. The sample was peripheral blood.

This CDR3 reads CASGSVGKAEKLFF. The DNA for the CDR3 is TGTGCCAGCGGGAGCGTGGGCAAGGCTGAAAAACTGTTTTTT. The chain links TRBV27 to TRBJ1-4; no definite D call. Germline-derived CDR1 and CDR2 are MNHEY and SMNVEV (reference sequence). With 8 bases removed from V and 7 bases from J, the gap between germline ends came to 17 bases. The CDR3 spans 14 residues.